This TCR beta chain emerged from a study of OX40 agonist ivuxolimab in advanced cancers. About the study: Given to patients was ivuxolimab, an agonistic anti-OX40 (CD134) antibody.

Of note for this clone: Its antigen remains unknown.

Germline V CDR1 and CDR2: SEHNR, FQNEAQ (reference sequence). CDR3 length: 15 amino acids. Trimming shortened V by 0 bases and J by 2 bases, and 8 bases separated the two germline ends. Patients were ineligible given autoimmune disease history or systemic immunosuppression. Study-level findings and limits: The antigens recognized by the expanded peripheral T cells, that is their antigen specificity, were not determined.

Assay used: immunoSEQ multiplex PCR; TCRdb lists only in-frame clones, some missing. Here the sample spans fewer than 65,000 clones, approximately 91% being singletons. The chain uses TRBV7-9 and TRBJ2-1, with D perhaps matching TRBD1 or TRBD2 (6 bases each). The sequences come from CD4+ or CD8+ T cells sorted from blood, collected in a trial of the OX40 agonist ivuxolimab. This TCR was sampled from an adult with an advanced solid tumor such as melanoma, head and neck, liver or kidney cancer. The CDR3 is CASSLAGGPYNEQFF. CDR3 sequence (DNA): TGTGCCAGCAGCTTAGCGGGGGGCCCCTACAATGAGCAGTTCTTC. Using reference TRBV7-9 and TRBJ2-1 for the parts outside the CDR3, the full variable domain is DTGVSQNPRHKITKRGQNVTFRCDPISEHNRLYWYRQTLGQGPEFLTYFQNEAQLEKSRLLSDRFSAERPKGSFSTLEIQRTEQGDSAMYLCASSLAGGPYNEQFFGPGTRLTVL.